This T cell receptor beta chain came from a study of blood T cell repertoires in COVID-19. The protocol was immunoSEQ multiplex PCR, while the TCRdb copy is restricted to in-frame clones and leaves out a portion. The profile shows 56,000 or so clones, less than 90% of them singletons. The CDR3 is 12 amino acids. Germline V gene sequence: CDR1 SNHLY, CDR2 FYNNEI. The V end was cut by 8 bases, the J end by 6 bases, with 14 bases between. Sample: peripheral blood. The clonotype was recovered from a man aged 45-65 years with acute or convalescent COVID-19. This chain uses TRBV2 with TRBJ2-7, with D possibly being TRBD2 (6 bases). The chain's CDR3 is CASGRGGFEQYF. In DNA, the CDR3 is TGTGCCAGCGGGAGAGGAGGGTTCGAGCAGTACTTC.